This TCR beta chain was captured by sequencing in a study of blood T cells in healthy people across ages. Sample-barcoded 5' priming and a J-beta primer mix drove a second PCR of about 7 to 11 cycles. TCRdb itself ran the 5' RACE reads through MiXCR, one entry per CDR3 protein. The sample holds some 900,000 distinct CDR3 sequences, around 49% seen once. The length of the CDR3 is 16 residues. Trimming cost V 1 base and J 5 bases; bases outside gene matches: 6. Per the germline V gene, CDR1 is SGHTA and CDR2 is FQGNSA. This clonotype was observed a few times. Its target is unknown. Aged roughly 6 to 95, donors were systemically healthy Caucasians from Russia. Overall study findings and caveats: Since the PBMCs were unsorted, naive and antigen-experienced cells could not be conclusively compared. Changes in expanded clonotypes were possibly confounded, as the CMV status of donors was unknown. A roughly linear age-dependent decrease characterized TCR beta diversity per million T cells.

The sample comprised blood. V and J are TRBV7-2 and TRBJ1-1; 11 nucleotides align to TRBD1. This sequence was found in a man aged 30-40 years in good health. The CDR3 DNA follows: TGTGCCAGCAGCTTAGTTGGCGGGACAGGGGGAACTGAAGCTTTCTTT. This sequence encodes CASSLVGGTGGTEAFF.